The T cell receptor beta chain under discussion was sequenced for a study of human T cells and chemical hapten exposure. About the study: Alopecia areata, totalis or universalis affected patients, mainly female. Regarding the study as a whole: Compared to controls, expanded TCRs made significantly more large clusters of similar CDR3s.

V was pared by 5 bases and J by 1 base, with 22 bases between. The germline CDR1 and CDR2 sequences are SGHTA and FQGNSA. This CDR3 spans 18 amino acids. To note about this clonotype: The antigen is undetermined.

Time point specified: patch test 2, 6 weeks after DPC sensitization. This sample's treatment: therapeutic diphenylcyclopropenone sensitization with weekly scalp DPC. Donors, patients with alopecia ranging from 18 to 70 years old and judged suitable for DPC, provided samples. Unique molecular identifiers were linked by the library to individual cDNA molecules. TCRdb called the RACE reads again in MiXCR, with one record for every CDR3 protein. Of 75,000 to 95,000 distinct CDR3 sequences in the sample, 9.5% to 12% are singletons; the top ten hold around 2.1%. This sequence was found in a man aged 35 to 55 with alopecia areata. Some clones in this sample may be carry-over from other donors' samples. Material: whole blood, obtained in connection with sensitization to the hapten diphenylcyclopropenone (DPC). The gene calls are TRBV7-2 and TRBJ2-3; possibly TRBD2 for D (5 bases). CDR3 DNA sequence: TGTGCCAGCAGCCGAGTTAAGGACTTCCCCCTGGGCACAGATACGCAGTATTTT. Encoded protein: CASSRVKDFPLGTDTQYF.